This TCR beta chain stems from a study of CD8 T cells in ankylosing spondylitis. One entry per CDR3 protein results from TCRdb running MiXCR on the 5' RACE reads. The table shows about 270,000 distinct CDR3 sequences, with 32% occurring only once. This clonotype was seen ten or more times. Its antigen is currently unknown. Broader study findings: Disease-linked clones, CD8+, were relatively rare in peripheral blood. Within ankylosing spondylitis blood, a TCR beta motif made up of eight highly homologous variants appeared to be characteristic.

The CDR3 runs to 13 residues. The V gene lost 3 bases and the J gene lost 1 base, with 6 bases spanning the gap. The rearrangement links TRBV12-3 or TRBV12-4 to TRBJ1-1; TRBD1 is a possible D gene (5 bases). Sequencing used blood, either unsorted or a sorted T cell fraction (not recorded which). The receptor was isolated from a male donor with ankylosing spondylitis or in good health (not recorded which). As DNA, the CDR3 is TGTGCCAGCAGTTTGGGGCCGAACACTGAAGCTTTCTTT. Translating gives CASSLGPNTEAFF.